This TCR beta chain was documented in a study of T cells after yellow fever vaccination. About the research overall: Fractions with few cells were prepared using SMART-Seq v4 Ultra Low Input.

The study's findings and limits: In FACS-sorted repertoires, abundant clonotypes from the bulk population could appear as contaminants. Of the clonotypes, a small share occurred in both CD4 and CD8 compartments.

TCR cDNA, made by 5'RACE template switching, carried an added universal primer site and UMIs. TCRdb reprocessed the 5' RACE reads with MiXCR, giving one entry per CDR3 protein. The data hold a few hundred thousand distinct CDR3 sequences, with over 15% observed a single time. Concerning this clonotype itself: The antigen remains undetermined.

Sequencing used PBMCs, obtained before the yellow fever booster vaccination. The source of this sequence is a man aged 18-30 years who received the YFV17D yellow fever vaccine.

Written as DNA, the CDR3 is TGCAGTGCTAGAGGGGGTTCTAATGAAAAACTGTTTTTT. Amino acid sequence: CSARGGSNEKLFF. V usage is TRBV20-1 and J usage is TRBJ1-4; D not resolved. Trimming removed 1 base at V and 3 bases at J, with 6 bases between. CDR1 DFQATT and CDR2 SNEGSKA come from the germline V gene (reference sequence). The CDR3 sequence is 13 residues long.